These T cell receptor beta chains were read from a single sample in a study of response to subunit inactivated influenza vaccine. A single record per CDR3 protein comes from TCRdb applying MiXCR to the RT-PCR reads. The sample records about 540,000 distinct CDR3 sequences, 20% to 25% being singletons. The same specimen was also included in a second study, on T cells expressing NK-cell markers.

The material was CD4+ T cells sorted from PBMCs, obtained approximately 12 days after vaccination. The receptor set was obtained from a man aged 45-60 years who received an inactivated influenza vaccine. CDR3s include the opening cysteine and the closing phenylalanine or tryptophan. A D gene is named only where the DNA matches it firmly. For some rows the clone size is stated as once, few or many, or as a class when expanded; others skip it.

size	V	D	J	CDR3	DNA
many	TRBV20-1	TRBD2	TRBJ2-1	CSARTSGSYYNEQFF	TGCAGTGCTAGAACTAGCGGCAGTTACTACAATGAGCAGTTCTTC
few	TRBV11-2	-	TRBJ1-5	CASSIRDSNQPQHF	TGTGCCAGCAGCATCCGGGACAGCAATCAGCCCCAGCATTTT
few	TRBV6-2/TRBV6-3	-	TRBJ1-2	CASSNPIRAHYGYTF	TGTGCCAGCAGTAACCCGATCAGGGCCCACTATGGCTACACCTTC
-	TRBV20-1	TRBD1	TRBJ2-5	CSARTPGGRGYQETQYF	TGCAGTGCTAGAACACCCGGAGGCAGGGGGTACCAAGAGACCCAGTACTTC
-	TRBV28	-	TRBJ2-5	CASSRGKTQYF	TGTGCCAGCAGCCGGGGGAAGACCCAGTACTTC
-	TRBV20-1	TRBD2	TRBJ2-2	CSAPSGGSTGELFF	TGCAGTGCACCTAGCGGGGGGTCGACCGGGGAGCTGTTTTTT
-	TRBV3-1	-	TRBJ1-6	CASSLSGIYNSPLHF	TGTGCCAGCAGTCTTAGCGGGATCTATAATTCACCCCTCCACTTT
many	TRBV9	-	TRBJ2-5	CASSVATGGQETQYF	TGTGCCAGCAGCGTAGCTACCGGGGGCCAAGAGACCCAGTACTTC
-	TRBV11-2	TRBD1	TRBJ1-5	CASSRDRVQPQHF	TGTGCCAGCAGCCGTGACAGGGTTCAGCCCCAGCATTTT
-	TRBV6-2/TRBV6-3	-	TRBJ2-2	CASRFGSEYTGELFF	TGTGCCAGCAGATTCGGGTCGGAATACACCGGGGAGCTGTTTTTT
few	TRBV20-1	-	TRBJ2-7	CSARWGPRSGRLEQYF	TGCAGTGCTAGGTGGGGTCCCCGGTCTGGCCGCCTCGAGCAGTACTTC
few	TRBV25-1	-	TRBJ2-3	CASSENPWDTQYF	TGTGCCAGCAGTGAGAATCCATGGGATACGCAGTATTTT
-	TRBV5-1	-	TRBJ2-7	CASSLTGDQTYEQYF	TGCGCCAGCAGCTTGACGGGGGACCAGACCTACGAGCAGTACTTC
-	TRBV24-1	TRBD2	TRBJ2-1	CATSDRGLAGPPGEQFF	TGTGCCACCAGTGACCGGGGACTAGCGGGACCCCCGGGTGAGCAGTTCTTC
-	TRBV6-1	TRBD2	TRBJ2-3	CASSRLAGAEDTQYF	TGTGCCAGCAGCCGACTAGCGGGAGCTGAAGATACGCAGTATTTT
-	TRBV18	-	TRBJ2-7	CASPPGGEQYF	TGTGCCAGCCCCCCGGGTGGCGAGCAGTACTTC
-	TRBV7-2	-	TRBJ2-2	CASSLFGQHTGELFF	TGTGCCAGCAGCTTGTTCGGGCAGCACACCGGGGAGCTGTTTTTT
-	TRBV5-1	TRBD1	TRBJ1-4	CASSLAGTGGFGEKLFF	TGCGCCAGCAGCTTGGCCGGGACAGGGGGTTTTGGAGAAAAACTGTTTTTT
-	TRBV29-1	TRBD2	TRBJ2-2	CSAKYGRTNTGELFF	TGCAGCGCGAAATACGGGAGGACGAACACCGGGGAGCTGTTTTTT
-	TRBV7-8	TRBD1	TRBJ1-1	CASSGQGLGNTEAFF	TGTGCCAGCAGTGGACAGGGATTAGGGAACACTGAAGCTTTCTTT